A single sample gave rise to the 8 T cell receptor beta chains below, sequenced in a study of response to subunit inactivated influenza vaccine. TCRdb reprocessed the RT-PCR reads via MiXCR and lists one record per CDR3 protein. The sample records around 500,000 distinct CDR3 sequences, approximately 9.9% being singletons. The source was PBMCs from blood, collected 45 days after vaccination. Receptors originate from a man aged 45-65 years who received an inactivated influenza vaccine.

The genes are TRBV20-1 and TRBJ1-1, with D possibly being TRBD1 (5 bases). The CDR3 has 16 amino acids. Germline V gene sequence: CDR1 DFQATT, CDR2 SNEGSKA (reference sequence). With 6 bases removed from V and 1 base from J, the gap between germline ends came to 21 bases. CDR3 DNA: TGCAGTGCGATACCTTCCGGGGGGGTGGCGAACACTGAAGCTTTCTTT. Translation gives CSAIPSGGVANTEAFF.

The rearrangement joins TRBV4-1 to TRBJ2-1, with a tentative D call TRBD2 (6 bases). V was cut by 1 base and J by 0 bases, with 10 bases left in between. This CDR3 spans 16 amino acids. Germline-derived CDR1 and CDR2 are MGHRA and YSYEKL. The CDR3 here is CASSQGRGSSYNEQFF. Here the CDR3 DNA reads TGCGCCAGCAGCCAAGGCCGGGGGAGCTCCTACAATGAGCAGTTCTTC.

This clonotype has a handful of counts. The V gene is TRBV5-1, the J gene TRBJ2-7; 8 bases map to TRBD1. The CDR3 is 15 residues long. Germline V gene data show CDR1 as SGHRS and CDR2 as YFSETQ. Germline trimming cut 4 bases from V and 8 bases from J; bases unmatched to any gene: 14. CDR3 in amino acids: CASSATAAQGAKQYF. The CDR3 DNA is TGCGCCAGCAGCGCCACCGCGGCGCAGGGGGCTAAGCAGTACTTC.

This clonotype appeared a few times. The chain joins TRBV20-1 to TRBJ1-1; TRBD1 matches 7 bases. The junction had 7 bases not matched to a gene; V was cut back by 1 base and J by 2 bases. The CDR3 is 15 residues long. Germline loops: CDR1 DFQATT, CDR2 SNEGSKA (reference sequence). The CDR3 here is CSARVPRQGNTEAFF. CDR3 coding DNA: TGCAGTGCTAGAGTTCCTCGACAGGGAAACACTGAAGCTTTCTTT.

The rearrangement uses TRBV5-6 and TRBJ2-5, with D perhaps being TRBD1 or TRBD2 (6 bases each). V shed 4 bases and J shed 4 bases, with 14 bases lying between them. This CDR3 is built from 14 residues. Germline CDR1 reads SGHDT; CDR2 reads YYEEEE. The CDR3 nucleotides are TGTGCCAGCAGCCGGGGGACACTCCGAGAGACCCAGTACTTC. This encodes CASSRGTLRETQYF.

The chain recombines TRBV6-1 with TRBJ2-3, with D perhaps assigned TRBD1 or TRBD2 (5 bases each). The CDR3 loop spans 13 amino acids. Germline CDR1 reads MNHNS; CDR2 reads SASEGT. The DNA for the CDR3 is TGTGCTTGTGGGACGGGGTTCACAGATACGCAGTATTTT. Protein sequence: CACGTGFTDTQYF.

A few counts support this clonotype. The chain combines TRBV20-1 with TRBJ1-1, with 9 bases lining up with TRBD1. CDR1 and CDR2 from the germline V gene are DFQATT and SNEGSKA (reference sequence). V gave up 0 bases and J gave up 7 bases; unmatched junction bases: 6. The CDR3 runs to 14 residues. CDR3 in amino acids: CSARENRGLGEAFF. DNA for the CDR3: TGCAGTGCTAGAGAAAACAGGGGGCTCGGTGAAGCTTTCTTT.

In this sample, this clonotype turned up a few times. The chain has TRBV20-1 and TRBJ2-5, with 8 bases identical to TRBD2. CDR3 length: 13 amino acids. The J segment lost 2 bases and the V segment lost 6 bases, leaving 5 bases of the junction unmatched. CDR1 and CDR2 from the germline V gene are DFQATT and SNEGSKA (reference sequence). The CDR3 is CSAPGLDQETQYF. The CDR3 nucleotides are TGCAGTGCCCCGGGACTAGATCAAGAGACCCAGTACTTC.